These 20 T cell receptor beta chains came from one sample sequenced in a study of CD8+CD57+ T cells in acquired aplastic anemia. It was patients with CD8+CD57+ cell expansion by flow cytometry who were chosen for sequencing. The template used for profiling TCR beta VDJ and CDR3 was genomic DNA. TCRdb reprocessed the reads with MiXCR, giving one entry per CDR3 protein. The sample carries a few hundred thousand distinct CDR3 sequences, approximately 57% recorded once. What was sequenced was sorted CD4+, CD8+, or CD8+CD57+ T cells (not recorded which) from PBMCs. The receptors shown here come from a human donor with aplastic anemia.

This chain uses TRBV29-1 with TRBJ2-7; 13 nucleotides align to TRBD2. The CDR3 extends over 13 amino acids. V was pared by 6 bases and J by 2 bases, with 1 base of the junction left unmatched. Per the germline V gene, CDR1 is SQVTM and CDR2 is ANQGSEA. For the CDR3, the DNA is TGCAGCGTGGGGACTAGCGGGGCCTACGAGCAGTACTTC. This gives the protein CSVGTSGAYEQYF.

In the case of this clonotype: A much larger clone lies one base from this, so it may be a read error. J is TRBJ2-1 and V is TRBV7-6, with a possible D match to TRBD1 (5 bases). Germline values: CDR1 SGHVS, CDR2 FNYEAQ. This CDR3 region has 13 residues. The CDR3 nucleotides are TGTGCCAGCAGCTTACAGGGTTACAATGAGCAGTCCTTC. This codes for CASSLQGYNEQSF.

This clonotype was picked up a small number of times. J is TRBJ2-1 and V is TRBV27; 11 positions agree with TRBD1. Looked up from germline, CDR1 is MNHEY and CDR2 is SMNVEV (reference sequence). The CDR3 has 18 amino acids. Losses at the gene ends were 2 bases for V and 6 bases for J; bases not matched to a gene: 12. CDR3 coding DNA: TGTGCCAGCAGTTTAAGGGTGGTGGGGACAGGGGGATTCAATGAGCAGTTCTTC. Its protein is CASSLRVVGTGGFNEQFF.

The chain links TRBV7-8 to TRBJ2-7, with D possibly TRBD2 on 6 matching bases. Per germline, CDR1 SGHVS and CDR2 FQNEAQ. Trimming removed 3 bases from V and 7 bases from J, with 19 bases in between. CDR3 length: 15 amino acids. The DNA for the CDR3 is TGTGCCAGCAGCTTGGGAGACGGGAGATGGAATGAGCAGTACTTC. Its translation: CASSLGDGRWNEQYF. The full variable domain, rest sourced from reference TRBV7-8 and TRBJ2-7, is GAGVSQSPRYKVAKRGQDVALRCDPISGHVSLFWYQQALGQGPEFLTYFQNEAQLDKSGLPSDRFFAERPEGSVSTLKIQRTQQEDSAVYLCASSLGDGRWNEQYFGPGTRLTVT.

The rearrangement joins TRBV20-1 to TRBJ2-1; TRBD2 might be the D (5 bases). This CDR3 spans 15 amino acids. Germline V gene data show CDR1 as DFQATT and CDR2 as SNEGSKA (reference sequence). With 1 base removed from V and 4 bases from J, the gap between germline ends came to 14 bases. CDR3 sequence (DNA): TGCAGTGCTAGAGGGGAGACTGGTCTTTACAATGAGCAGTTCTTC. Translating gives CSARGETGLYNEQFF.

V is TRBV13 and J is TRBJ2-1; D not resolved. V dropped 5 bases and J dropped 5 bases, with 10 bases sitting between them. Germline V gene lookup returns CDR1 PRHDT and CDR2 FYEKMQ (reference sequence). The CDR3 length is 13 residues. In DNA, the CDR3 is TGTGCCAGCAGCAAGGACGGAGACAATGAGCAGTTCTTC. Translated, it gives CASSKDGDNEQFF.

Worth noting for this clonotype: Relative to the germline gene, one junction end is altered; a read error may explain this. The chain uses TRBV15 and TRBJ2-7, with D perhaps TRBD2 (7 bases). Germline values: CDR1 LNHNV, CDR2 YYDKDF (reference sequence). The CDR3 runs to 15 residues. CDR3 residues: CAASSGSGGSYEQYF. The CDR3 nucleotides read TGTGCCGCCAGCAGTGGATCGGGGGGCAGTTACGAGCAGTACTTC.

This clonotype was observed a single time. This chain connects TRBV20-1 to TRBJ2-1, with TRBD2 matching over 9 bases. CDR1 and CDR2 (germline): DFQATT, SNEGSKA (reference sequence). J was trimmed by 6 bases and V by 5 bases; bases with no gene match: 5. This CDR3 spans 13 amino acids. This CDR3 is CSARSSGSNEQFF. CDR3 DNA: TGCAGTGCTCGGAGTAGCGGGAGCAATGAGCAGTTCTTC.

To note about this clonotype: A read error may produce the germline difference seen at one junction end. CDR3 protein: CASSWGGNTF. The CDR3 DNA sequence: TGTGCCAGCAGTTGGGGGGGCAACACCTTC. The J gene is TRBJ1-2, the V gene TRBV10-3; D perhaps matches TRBD1 (6 bases). This CDR3 region has 10 residues. Germline CDR1 is ENHRY and CDR2 is SYGVKD.

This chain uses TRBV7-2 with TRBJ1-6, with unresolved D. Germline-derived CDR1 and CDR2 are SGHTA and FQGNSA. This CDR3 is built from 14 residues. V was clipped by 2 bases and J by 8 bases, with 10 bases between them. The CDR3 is CASSLNLEHSPLHF. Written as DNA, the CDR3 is TGTGCCAGCAGCTTAAATCTCGAACATTCACCCCTCCACTTT.

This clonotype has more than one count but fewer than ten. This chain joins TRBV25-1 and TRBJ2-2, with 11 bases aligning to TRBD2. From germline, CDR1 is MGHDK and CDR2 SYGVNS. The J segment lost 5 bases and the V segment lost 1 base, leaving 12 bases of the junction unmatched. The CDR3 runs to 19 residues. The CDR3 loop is CASSELDSIRTSGTGELFF. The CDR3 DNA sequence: TGTGCCAGCAGTGAATTAGATTCAATCCGGACTAGCGGGACCGGGGAGCTGTTTTTT.

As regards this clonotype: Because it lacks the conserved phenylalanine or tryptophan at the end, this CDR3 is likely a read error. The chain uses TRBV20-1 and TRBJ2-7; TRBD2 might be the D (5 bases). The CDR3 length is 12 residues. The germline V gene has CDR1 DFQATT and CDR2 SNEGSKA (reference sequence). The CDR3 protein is CSAVGSSYGQYS. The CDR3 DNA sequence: TGCAGTGCTGTAGGGAGCTCCTACGGGCAGTACTCC.

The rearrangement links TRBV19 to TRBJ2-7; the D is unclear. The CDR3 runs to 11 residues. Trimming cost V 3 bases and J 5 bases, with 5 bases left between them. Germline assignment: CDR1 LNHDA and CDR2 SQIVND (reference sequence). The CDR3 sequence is CASSISDEQYF. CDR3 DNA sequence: TGTGCCAGTAGTATTTCTGACGAGCAGTACTTC. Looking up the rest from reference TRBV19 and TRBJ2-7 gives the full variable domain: DGGITQSPKYLFRKEGQNVTLSCEQNLNHDAMYWYRQDPGQGLRLIYYSQIVNDFQKGDIAEGYSVSREKKESFPLTVTSAQKNPTAFYLCASSISDEQYFGPGTRLTVT.

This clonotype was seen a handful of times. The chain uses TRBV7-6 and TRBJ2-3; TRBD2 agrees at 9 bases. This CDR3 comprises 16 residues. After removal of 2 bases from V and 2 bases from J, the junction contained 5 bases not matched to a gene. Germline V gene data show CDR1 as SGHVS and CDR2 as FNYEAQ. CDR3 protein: CASSLRLAGTTDTQYF. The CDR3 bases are TGTGCCAGCAGCTTAAGGCTAGCGGGGACCACAGATACGCAGTATTTT.

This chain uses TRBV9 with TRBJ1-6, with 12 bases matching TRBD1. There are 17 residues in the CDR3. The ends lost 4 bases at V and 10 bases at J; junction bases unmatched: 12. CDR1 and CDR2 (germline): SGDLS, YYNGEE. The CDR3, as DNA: TGTGCCAGCAGCCCAACCGGGACAGGGGGCTTAGAGTCACCCCTCCACTTT. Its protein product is CASSPTGTGGLESPLHF.

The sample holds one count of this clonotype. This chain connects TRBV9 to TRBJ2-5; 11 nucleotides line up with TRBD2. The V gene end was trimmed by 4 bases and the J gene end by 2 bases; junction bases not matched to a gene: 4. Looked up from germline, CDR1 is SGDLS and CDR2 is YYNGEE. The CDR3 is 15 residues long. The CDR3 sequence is CASSIRLAGQETQYF. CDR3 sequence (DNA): TGTGCCAGCAGCATCCGACTAGCGGGGCAAGAGACCCAGTACTTC.

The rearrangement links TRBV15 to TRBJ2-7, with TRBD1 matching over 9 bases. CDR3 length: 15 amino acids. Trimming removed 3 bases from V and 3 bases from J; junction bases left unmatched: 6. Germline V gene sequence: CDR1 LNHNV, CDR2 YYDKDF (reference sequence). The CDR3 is CATSRTGTGFYEQYF. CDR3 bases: TGTGCCACCAGCAGGACCGGGACAGGGTTCTACGAGCAGTACTTC. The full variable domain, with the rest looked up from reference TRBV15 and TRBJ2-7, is DAMVIQNPRYQVTQFGKPVTLSCSQTLNHNVMYWYQQKSSQAPKLLFHYYDKDFNNEADTPDNFQSRRPNTSFCFLDIRSPGLGDTAMYLCATSRTGTGFYEQYFGPGTRLTVT.

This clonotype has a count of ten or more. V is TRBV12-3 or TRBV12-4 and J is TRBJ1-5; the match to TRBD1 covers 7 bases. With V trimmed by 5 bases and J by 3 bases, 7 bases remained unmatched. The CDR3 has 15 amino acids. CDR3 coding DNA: TGTGCCAGCAGTGCAGGGGGACTAGACAATCAGCCCCAGCATTTT. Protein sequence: CASSAGGLDNQPQHF.

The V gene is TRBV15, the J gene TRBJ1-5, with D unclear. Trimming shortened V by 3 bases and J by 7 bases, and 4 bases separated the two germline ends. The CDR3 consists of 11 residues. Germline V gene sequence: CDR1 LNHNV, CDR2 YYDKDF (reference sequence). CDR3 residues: CATSSDQPQHF. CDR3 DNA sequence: TGTGCCACCAGCAGCGACCAGCCCCAGCATTTT.

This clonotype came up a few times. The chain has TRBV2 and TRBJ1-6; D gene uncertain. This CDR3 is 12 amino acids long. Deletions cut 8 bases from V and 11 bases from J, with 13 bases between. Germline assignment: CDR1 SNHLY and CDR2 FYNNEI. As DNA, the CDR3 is TGTGCCAGCTTTACGGGAGACACACCCCTCCACTTT. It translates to CASFTGDTPLHF.